The present entry profiles one T cell receptor beta chain with its context. As yet, its antigen is unknown. All donors were healthy, and all were Caucasian. Template switching (which added a universal primer site) was used, and cDNA carried unique molecular identifiers. A single record per CDR3 protein comes from TCRdb applying MiXCR to the 5' RACE reads. The repertoire holds some 200,000 distinct CDR3 sequences, with around 8% as singletons. This entry belongs to a study of identical twins. General study findings and limits: Abundant beta clonotypes from cord blood had fewer insertions, unlike memory repertoires, which showed none.

The CDR3 extends over 12 amino acids. V gave up 0 bases and J gave up 7 bases, with 3 bases separating them. Per the germline V gene, CDR1 is LNHNV and CDR2 is YYDKDF (reference sequence). These same records also appear under a second study, on yellow fever vaccine responses in identical twins.

The specimen was memory (CD45RO+) T cells sorted from blood. This receptor was obtained from a woman between 18 and 29 years old in good health. The rearrangement joins TRBV15 to TRBJ2-2, with D unresolved. The CDR3 nucleotides are TGTGCCACCAGCAGAGATCACGGGGAGCTGTTTTTT. Its protein product is CATSRDHGELFF.